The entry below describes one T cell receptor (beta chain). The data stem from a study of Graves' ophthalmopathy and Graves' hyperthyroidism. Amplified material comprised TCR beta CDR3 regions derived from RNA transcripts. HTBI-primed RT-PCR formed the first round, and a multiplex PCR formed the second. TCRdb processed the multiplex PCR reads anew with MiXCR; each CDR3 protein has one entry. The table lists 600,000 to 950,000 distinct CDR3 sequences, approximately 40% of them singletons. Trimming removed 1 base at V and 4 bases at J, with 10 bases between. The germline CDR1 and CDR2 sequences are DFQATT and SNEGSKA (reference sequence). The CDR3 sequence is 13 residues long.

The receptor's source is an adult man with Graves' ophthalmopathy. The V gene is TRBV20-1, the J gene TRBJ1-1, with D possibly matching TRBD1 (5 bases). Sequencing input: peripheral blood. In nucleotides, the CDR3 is TGCAGTGCTAGAGTTCAGGGAGTCACTGAAGCTTTCTTT. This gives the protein CSARVQGVTEAFF.